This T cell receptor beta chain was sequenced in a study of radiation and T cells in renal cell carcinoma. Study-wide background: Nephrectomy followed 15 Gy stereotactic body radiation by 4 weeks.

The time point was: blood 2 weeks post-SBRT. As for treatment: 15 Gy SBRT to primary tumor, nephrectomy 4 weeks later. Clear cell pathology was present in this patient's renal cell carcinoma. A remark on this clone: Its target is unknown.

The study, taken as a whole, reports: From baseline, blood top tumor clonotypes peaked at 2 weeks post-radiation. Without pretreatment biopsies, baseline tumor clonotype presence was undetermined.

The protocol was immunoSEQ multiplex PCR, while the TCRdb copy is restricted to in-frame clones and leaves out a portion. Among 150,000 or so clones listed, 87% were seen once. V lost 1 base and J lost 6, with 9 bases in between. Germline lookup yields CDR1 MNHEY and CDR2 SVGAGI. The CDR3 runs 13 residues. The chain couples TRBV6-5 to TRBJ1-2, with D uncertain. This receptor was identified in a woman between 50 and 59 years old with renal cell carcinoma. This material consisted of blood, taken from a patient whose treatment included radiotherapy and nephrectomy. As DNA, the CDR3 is TGTGCCAGCAGTTACTTCCTGTATAATGGCTACACCTTC. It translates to CASSYFLYNGYTF.